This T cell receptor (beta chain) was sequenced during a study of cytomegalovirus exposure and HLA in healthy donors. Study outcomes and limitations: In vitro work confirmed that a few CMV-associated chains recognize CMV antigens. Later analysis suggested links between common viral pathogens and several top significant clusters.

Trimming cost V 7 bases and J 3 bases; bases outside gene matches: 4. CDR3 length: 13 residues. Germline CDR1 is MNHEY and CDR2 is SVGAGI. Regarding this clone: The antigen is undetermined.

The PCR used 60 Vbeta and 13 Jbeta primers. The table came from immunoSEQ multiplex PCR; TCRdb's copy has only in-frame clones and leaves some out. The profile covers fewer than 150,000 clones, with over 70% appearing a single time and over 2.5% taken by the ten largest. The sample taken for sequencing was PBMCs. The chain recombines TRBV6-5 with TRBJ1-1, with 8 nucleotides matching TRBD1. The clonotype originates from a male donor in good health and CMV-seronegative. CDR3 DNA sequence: TGTGCCAGCAATTGGGGACAGGACACTGAAGCTTTCTTT. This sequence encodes CASNWGQDTEAFF.